This TCR beta chain was identified during a study of Ad26.COV2.S vaccination and SARS-CoV-2 variants. TCRdb keeps only in-frame clones here, not all; method: immunoSEQ multiplex PCR. Of around 450,000 clones detected, roughly nine tenths appear once; the ten largest clones hold about 2.5%. General study points: It was vaccine recipients, not placebo recipients, who had the higher spike-specific TCR breadth. Measurement of non-spike TCR breadth gave similar results in vaccine and placebo recipients.

Details on this clone: Its antigen is currently unknown.

Treatment reported: around 19 received Ad26.COV2.S at low or high dose, single or two shots; 5 received placebo; per-sample allocation not given. Collection of the samples took place on day 63 after the first injection of vaccine or placebo. The sample came from a Boston adult aged 18-55 years. The CDR3 spans 13 residues. The ends were cut back, 4 bases at V and 4 bases at J, with 11 bases in the middle. Per germline, CDR1 PRHDT and CDR2 FYEKMQ (reference sequence). The sample in question was peripheral blood, obtained in a trial of Ad26.COV2.S vaccine versus placebo. This clonotype was obtained from a person between 18 and 65 years old who received the Ad26.COV2.S COVID-19 vaccine or a placebo. The gene calls are TRBV13 and TRBJ2-7; possibly TRBD1 for D (6 bases). In DNA form, the CDR3 reads TGTGCCAGCAGCTCGGACAGCCTATACGAGCAGTACTTC. It yields the protein CASSSDSLYEQYF.